This T cell receptor (beta chain) was captured by sequencing in a study of blood T cell repertoires in COVID-19. Sequenced by immunoSEQ multiplex PCR; TCRdb stores in-frame clones only, minus some. The sample holds 170,000 or so clones, around nine tenths seen once. CDR3 length equals 14 residues. From germline, CDR1 is MDHEN and CDR2 SYDVKM. V lost 2 bases, J lost 4 bases, and 3 bases stayed unmatched. V is TRBV28 and J is TRBJ2-5; 8 bases fit TRBD1. The clonotype was recovered from a man aged 50-60 years with acute or convalescent COVID-19. Sequencing input: peripheral blood. The CDR3 bases are TGTGCCAGCAGTTTAGGGGGGACAGGAGAGACCCAGTACTTC. Protein product: CASSLGGTGETQYF.